A few counts support the clone carrying this T cell receptor beta chain. Its antigen is unknown. The data belong to a study of CD8 T cells in ankylosing spondylitis. General study points: A TCR beta motif of under ten highly homologous variants seemed to mark ankylosing spondylitis blood.

Quantitative 5'-RACE with molecular barcodes was used to make the TCR beta libraries. TCRdb ran MiXCR on the 5' RACE reads and lists one entry per CDR3 protein. This table holds 150,000 to 200,000 distinct CDR3 sequences, around 32% found once. V shed 2 bases and J 10 bases; nucleotides not matched to a gene: 5. There are 14 residues in the CDR3. Per germline, CDR1 SEHNR and CDR2 FQNEAQ (reference sequence). The sequenced sample consisted of synovial fluid, either unsorted or a sorted T cell fraction (not recorded which). This sequence was found in a male donor with ankylosing spondylitis. V usage is TRBV7-9 and J usage is TRBJ1-6, with TRBD1 matching 7 bases. CDR3 loop: CASSLQGEGSPLHF. The CDR3 region has the DNA TGTGCCAGCAGCTTACAGGGGGAAGGATCACCCCTCCACTTT.